These 19 T cell receptor beta chains share one sample of origin, sequenced in a study of OX40 agonist ivuxolimab in advanced cancers. Clones were sequenced by immunoSEQ multiplex PCR, and TCRdb holds only the in-frame ones, with some missing. Of tens of thousands of clones listed, roughly 89% were seen once; the top ten hold around 0.75%. Sequenced material: CD4+ or CD8+ T cells sorted from blood, taken in a trial of the OX40 agonist ivuxolimab. These receptors were collected from an adult with an advanced solid tumor such as melanoma, head and neck, liver or kidney cancer.

J is TRBJ2-3 and V is TRBV19, with TRBD2 matching 14 bases. Looked up from germline, CDR1 is LNHDA and CDR2 is SQIVND (reference sequence). The J segment lost 7 bases and the V segment lost 3 bases, leaving 9 bases of the junction unmatched. The CDR3 runs to 17 residues. In DNA form, the CDR3 reads TGTGCCAGTAGTATCTCGGGACTAGCGGGGGCACCAAATACGCAGTATTTT. Its protein is CASSISGLAGAPNTQYF.

The rearrangement uses TRBV5-4 and TRBJ2-7, with 13 bases lining up with TRBD2. The CDR3 extends over 15 amino acids. Unmatched junction bases numbered 6, after V lost 4 bases and J lost 5 bases. Per the germline V gene, CDR1 is SGHNT and CDR2 is YYREEE (reference sequence). Here the CDR3 reads CASSPGLAGYDEQYF. In nucleotides, the CDR3 is TGTGCCAGCAGCCCGGGACTAGCGGGGTATGACGAGCAGTACTTC.

This chain links TRBV5-8 with TRBJ2-7, with TRBD1 matching 9 bases. This CDR3 has 15 amino acids. Germline V lookup: CDR1 SGHTS, CDR2 YDEGEE. Trimming cost V 6 bases and J 6 bases; bases outside gene matches: 13. The chain's CDR3 is CASIRTGTGLPEQYF. CDR3 nucleotides: TGTGCCAGCATCCGGACCGGGACAGGGTTGCCCGAGCAGTACTTC. Supplemented by reference TRBV5-8 and TRBJ2-7, the full variable domain reads EAGVTQSPTHLIKTRGQQATLRCSPISGHTSVYWYQQALGLGLQFLLWYDEGEERNRGNFPPRFSGRQFPNYSSELNVNALELEDSALYLCASIRTGTGLPEQYFGPGTRLTVT.

CDR3 coding DNA: TGTGCCAGCTCACCAGTTAGCGGGGGGTTTTACGAGCAGTACTTC. Translation: CASSPVSGGFYEQYF. V and J are TRBV18 and TRBJ2-7; 10 nucleotides match TRBD2. The CDR3 loop spans 15 amino acids. Trimming at V came to 2 bases and at J to 4 bases, leaving 5 bases not matched to a gene. The germline V gene encodes CDR1 KGHSH and CDR2 LQKENI.

A few counts support this clone. This sequence joins TRBV19 and TRBJ1-2; 10 bases map to TRBD1. CDR1 and CDR2 (germline): LNHDA, SQIVND (reference sequence). The CDR3 sequence is 12 residues long. V gave up 9 bases and J gave up 8 bases; unmatched junction bases: 6. CDR3 in amino acids: CASKTGGAGYTF. The CDR3, as DNA: TGTGCCAGCAAGACAGGGGGCGCAGGCTACACCTTC.

The CDR3 spells CSVARDGQETQYF. The CDR3 DNA reads as TGCAGCGTAGCCCGGGACGGTCAAGAGACCCAGTACTTC. The rearrangement joins TRBV29-1 to TRBJ2-5; either TRBD1 or TRBD2 may fit D (5 bases each). Germline CDR1 SQVTM, CDR2 ANQGSEA. The V gene lost 6 bases and the J gene lost 2 bases, with 13 bases spanning the gap. CDR3 length equals 13 residues. The full variable domain, completed using reference TRBV29-1 and TRBJ2-5, is SAVISQKPSRDICQRGTSLTIQCQVDSQVTMMFWYRQQPGQSLTLIATANQGSEATYESGFVIDKFPISRPNLTFSTLTVSNMSPEDSSIYLCSVARDGQETQYFGPGTRLLVL.

This CDR3 is CASSQQPGQGPYEQYF. The CDR3 bases are TGCGCCAGCAGCCAACAACCGGGACAGGGCCCCTACGAGCAGTACTTC. The chain links TRBV4-3 to TRBJ2-7; 9 bases map to TRBD1. V shed 2 bases, J shed 2 bases, and the junction held 7 bases outside the gene matches. CDR1 is LGHNA, CDR2 YSLEER, per germline. The CDR3 loop spans 16 amino acids.

This sequence joins TRBV7-6 and TRBJ2-2; D ambiguous. Germline V gives CDR1 SGHVS, CDR2 FNYEAQ. This CDR3 is built from 12 residues. V was shortened by 5 bases and J by 3 bases, with 4 bases between the two germline ends. CDR3 sequence: CASSPYTGELFF. The DNA of the CDR3 is TGTGCCAGCAGCCCTTACACCGGGGAGCTGTTTTTT.

The chain carries TRBV5-6 and TRBJ2-5; tentative D call: TRBD2 (5 bases). The CDR3 runs 17 residues. V dropped 4 bases and J dropped 1 base, with 20 bases sitting between them. Germline V gives CDR1 SGHDT, CDR2 YYEEEE. The CDR3 nucleotides read TGTGCCAGCAGCCGACGCCGGGGATCCGGTTCCCAAGAGACCCAGTACTTC. It is translated as CASSRRRGSGSQETQYF.

This chain connects TRBV4-3 to TRBJ2-2, with D uncertain. This CDR3 is built from 14 residues. Trimming shortened V by 0 bases and J by 4 bases, and 6 bases separated the two germline ends. Germline V gene sequence: CDR1 LGHNA, CDR2 YSLEER. CDR3 bases: TGCGCCAGCAGCCAAGATCGAGTCACCGGGGAGCTGTTTTTT. Amino acids: CASSQDRVTGELFF.

This CDR3 reads CASSLGQDLSYEQYF. Written as DNA, the CDR3 is TGTGCCAGCAGCTTGGGACAGGACCTCTCCTACGAGCAGTACTTC. V usage is TRBV5-8 and J usage is TRBJ2-7; maybe TRBD1 (6 bases). Germline CDR1 is SGHTS and CDR2 is YDEGEE. V was pared by 0 bases and J by 0 bases, with 10 bases between. The CDR3 extends over 15 amino acids.

The rearrangement links TRBV7-3 to TRBJ2-5; 15 bases line up with TRBD2. After removal of 5 bases from V and 5 bases from J, the junction contained 9 bases not matched to a gene. The CDR3 loop spans 17 amino acids. Germline V gives CDR1 SGHTA, CDR2 FQGTGA. DNA of the CDR3: TGTGCCAGCAGCCTCGGACTAGCGGGGGGGCGGTCTGAGACCCAGTACTTC. It yields the protein CASSLGLAGGRSETQYF.

The CDR3 region has the DNA TGTGCCAGCAGCTCCACCGGACTTAACAATGAGCAGTTCTTC. It translates to CASSSTGLNNEQFF. V and J are TRBV7-2 and TRBJ2-1; perhaps TRBD2 as D (5 bases). V gave up 4 bases and J gave up 5 bases, with 12 bases separating them. Germline lookup yields CDR1 SGHTA and CDR2 FQGNSA. This CDR3 spans 14 amino acids.

This clone came up a few times. This rearrangement joins TRBV5-1 to TRBJ2-1, with no clear D. CDR1 and CDR2 (germline): SGHRS, YFSETQ. This CDR3 has 13 amino acids. V shed 0 bases and J shed 5 bases, with 6 bases lying between them. CDR3 sequence: CASSLARNNEQFF. The CDR3 DNA reads as TGCGCCAGCAGCTTGGCAAGGAACAATGAGCAGTTCTTC.

The V gene is TRBV7-6, the J gene TRBJ1-2; TRBD1 might be the D (6 bases). Germline loops: CDR1 SGHVS, CDR2 FNYEAQ. V shed 5 bases and J shed 4 bases, with 17 bases lying between them. This CDR3 has 15 residues. CDR3 in amino acids: CASSPRLGHIYGYTF. CDR3 bases: TGTGCCAGCAGCCCCAGGCTGGGACATATCTATGGCTACACCTTC.

V is TRBV4-3 and J is TRBJ1-6; D remains unclear. The CDR3 covers 17 residues. V lost 1 base, J lost 10 bases, and 20 bases lay in between. The germline V gene encodes CDR1 LGHNA and CDR2 YSLEER. The CDR3 nucleotides are TGCGCCAGCAGCCAAGGTACTCCGCCCCAAACTCGGTCACCCCTCCACTTT. Its translation: CASSQGTPPQTRSPLHF.

The chain recombines TRBV14 with TRBJ2-5; D is possibly TRBD2 (6 bases). Per germline, CDR1 SGHDN and CDR2 FVKESK. The CDR3 has 15 residues. Trimming shortened V by 8 bases and J by 7 bases, and 23 bases separated the two germline ends. The CDR3 region is CASSSRRDRGGTQYF. The CDR3 region has the DNA TGTGCCAGCTCCTCTCGGCGGGACCGAGGAGGGACCCAGTACTTC.

The sample holds one count of this clone. The V and J genes are TRBV28 and TRBJ1-3, with TRBD1 as a possible D gene (6 bases). Germline V gene sequence: CDR1 MDHEN, CDR2 SYDVKM. Deletions cut 6 bases from V and 0 bases from J, with 9 bases between. The CDR3 is 14 residues long. CDR3 DNA: TGTGCCAGCAGCTTCAGGGGCTCTGGAAACACCATATATTTT. It codes for CASSFRGSGNTIYF.

The chain is built from TRBV5-5 and TRBJ2-1; 10 nucleotides agree with TRBD2. Looked up from germline, CDR1 is SGHKS and CDR2 is YYEKEE (reference sequence). V shed 3 bases, J shed 3 bases, and the junction held 6 bases outside the gene matches. There are 16 residues in the CDR3. The CDR3 DNA reads TGTGCCAGCAGCTCAAGCGGGGGGGCATTCTACAATGAGCAGTTCTTC. Protein: CASSSSGGAFYNEQFF. Full variable domain (outside the CDR3, taken from reference TRBV5-5 and TRBJ2-1): DAGVTQSPTHLIKTRGQQVTLRCSPISGHKSVSWYQQVLGQGPQFIFQYYEKEERGRGNFPDRFSARQFPNYSSELNVNALLLGDSALYLCASSSSGGAFYNEQFFGPGTRLTVL.